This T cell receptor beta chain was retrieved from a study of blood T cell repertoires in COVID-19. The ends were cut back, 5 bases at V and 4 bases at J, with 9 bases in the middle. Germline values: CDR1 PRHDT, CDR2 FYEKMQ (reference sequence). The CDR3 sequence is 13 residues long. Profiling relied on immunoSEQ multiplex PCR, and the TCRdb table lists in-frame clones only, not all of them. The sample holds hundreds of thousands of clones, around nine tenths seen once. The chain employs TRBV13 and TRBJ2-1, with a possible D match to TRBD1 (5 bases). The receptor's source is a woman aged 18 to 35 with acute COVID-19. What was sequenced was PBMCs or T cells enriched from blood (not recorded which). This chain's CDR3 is CASSQRGYNEQFF. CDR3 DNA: TGTGCCAGCAGCCAAAGGGGTTACAATGAGCAGTTCTTC.